This T cell receptor beta chain stems from a study of cytomegalovirus exposure and HLA in healthy donors. General observations from the study: Sequences of the TCR beta chain were said to predict the HLA-A and HLA-B alleles of most subjects accurately. Analyzed later, association rates of TCRs varied across HLA loci, with DRB1 most and HLA-C fewest. TCR beta chain V- and J-gene trimming was linked, in a later analysis, to a missense variant in DCLRE1C. Associated with cytomegalovirus, according to the listing, were 150 to 200 TCR beta chains.

Vbeta (60) and Jbeta (13) primers were used in the PCR. Using immunoSEQ multiplex PCR, the repertoire was profiled, and TCRdb retains in-frame clones only, with some absent. The sample consists of about 94,000 clones, about 80% of them appearing once. In the case of this clone: Its antigen is unidentified.

Material for sequencing was PBMCs. The clonotype originates from a man aged 35-49 years in good health and CMV-seropositive.

The CDR3 spells CASSLVAGGQETQYF. DNA for the CDR3: TGTGCCAGCAGCTTAGTGGCGGGGGGGCAGGAGACCCAGTACTTC. This sequence joins TRBV7-6 and TRBJ2-5, with 9 bases that match TRBD2. Unmatched junction bases numbered 5, after V lost 1 base and J lost 5 bases. In germline, CDR1 is SGHVS, CDR2 FNYEAQ. The CDR3 totals 15 residues.